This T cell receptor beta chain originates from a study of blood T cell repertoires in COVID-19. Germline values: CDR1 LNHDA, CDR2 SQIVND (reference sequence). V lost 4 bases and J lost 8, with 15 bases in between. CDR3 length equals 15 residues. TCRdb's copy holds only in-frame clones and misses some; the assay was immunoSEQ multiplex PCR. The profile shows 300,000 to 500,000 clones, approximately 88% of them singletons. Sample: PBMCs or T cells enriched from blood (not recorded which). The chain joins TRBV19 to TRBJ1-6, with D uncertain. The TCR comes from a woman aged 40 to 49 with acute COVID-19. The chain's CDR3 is CASSTGVKDDSPLHF. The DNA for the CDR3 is TGTGCCAGTAGTACCGGGGTGAAGGATGATTCACCCCTCCACTTT.